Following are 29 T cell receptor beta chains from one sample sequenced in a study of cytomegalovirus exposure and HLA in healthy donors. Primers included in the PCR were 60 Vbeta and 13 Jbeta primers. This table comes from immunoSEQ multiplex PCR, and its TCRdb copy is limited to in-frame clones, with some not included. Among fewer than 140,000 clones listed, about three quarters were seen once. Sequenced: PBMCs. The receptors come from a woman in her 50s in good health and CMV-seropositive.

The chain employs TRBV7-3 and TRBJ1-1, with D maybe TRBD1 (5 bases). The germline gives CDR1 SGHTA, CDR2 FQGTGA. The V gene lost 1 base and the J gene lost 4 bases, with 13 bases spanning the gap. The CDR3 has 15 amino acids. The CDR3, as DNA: TGTGCCAGCAGCTTAATGGAGGGTGGGGGCACTGAAGCTTTCTTT. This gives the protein CASSLMEGGGTEAFF.

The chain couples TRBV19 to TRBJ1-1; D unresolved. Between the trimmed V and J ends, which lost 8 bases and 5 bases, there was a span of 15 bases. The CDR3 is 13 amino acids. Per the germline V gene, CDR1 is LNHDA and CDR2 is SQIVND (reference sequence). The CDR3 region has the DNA TGTGCCAGTTCGCTCCTACCTCGGACTGAAGCTTTCTTT. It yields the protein CASSLLPRTEAFF.

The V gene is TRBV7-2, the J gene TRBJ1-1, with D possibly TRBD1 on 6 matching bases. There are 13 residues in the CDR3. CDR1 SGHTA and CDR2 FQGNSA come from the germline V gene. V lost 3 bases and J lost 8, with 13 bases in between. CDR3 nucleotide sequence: TGTGCCAGCAGCTTCAAACAGGGTTTGGAAGCTTTCTTT. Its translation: CASSFKQGLEAFF.

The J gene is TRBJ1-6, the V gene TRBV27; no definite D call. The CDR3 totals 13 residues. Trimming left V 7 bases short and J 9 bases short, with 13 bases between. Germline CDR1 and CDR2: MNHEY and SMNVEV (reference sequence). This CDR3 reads CASNIRGSSPLHF. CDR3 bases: TGTGCCAGCAACATCCGAGGCAGTTCACCCCTCCACTTT.

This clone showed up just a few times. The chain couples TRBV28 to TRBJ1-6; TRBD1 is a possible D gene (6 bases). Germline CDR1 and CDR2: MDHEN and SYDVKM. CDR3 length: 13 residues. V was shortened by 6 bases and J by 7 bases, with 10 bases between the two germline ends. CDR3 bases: TGTGCCAGCAGGTTAACAGGGAATTCACCCCTCCACTTT. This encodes CASRLTGNSPLHF.

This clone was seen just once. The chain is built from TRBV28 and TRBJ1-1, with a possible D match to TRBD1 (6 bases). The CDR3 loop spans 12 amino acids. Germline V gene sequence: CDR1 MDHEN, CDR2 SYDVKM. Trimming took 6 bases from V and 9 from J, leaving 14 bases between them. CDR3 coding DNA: TGTGCCAGCAGGGGACCGGGACACCAAGCTTTCTTT. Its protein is CASRGPGHQAFF. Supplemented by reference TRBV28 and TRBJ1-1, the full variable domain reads DVKVTQSSRYLVKRTGEKVFLECVQDMDHENMFWYRQDPGLGLRLIYFSYDVKMKEKGDIPEGYSVSREKKERFSLILESASTNQTSMYLCASRGPGHQAFFGQGTRLTVV.

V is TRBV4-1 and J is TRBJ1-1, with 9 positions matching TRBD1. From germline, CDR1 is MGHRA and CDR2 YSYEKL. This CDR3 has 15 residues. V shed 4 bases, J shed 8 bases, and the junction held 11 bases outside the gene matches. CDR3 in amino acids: CASSPSRDRVVEAFF. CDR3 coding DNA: TGCGCCAGCAGCCCGTCCCGGGACAGGGTTGTAGAAGCTTTCTTT.

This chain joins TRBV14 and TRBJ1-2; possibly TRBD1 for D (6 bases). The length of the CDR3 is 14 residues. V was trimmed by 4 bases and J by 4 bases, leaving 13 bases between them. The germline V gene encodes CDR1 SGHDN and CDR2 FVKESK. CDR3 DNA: TGTGCCAGCAGCCCCGGGACACAGCTCTATGGCTACACCTTC. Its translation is CASSPGTQLYGYTF.

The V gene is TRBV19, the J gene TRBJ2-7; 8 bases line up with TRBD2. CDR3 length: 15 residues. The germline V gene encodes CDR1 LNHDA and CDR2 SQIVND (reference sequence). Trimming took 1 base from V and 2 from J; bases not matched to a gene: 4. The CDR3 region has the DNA TGTGCCAGTAGTATAGGCGCTAGCGGGCCCTACGAGCAGTACTTC. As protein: CASSIGASGPYEQYF.

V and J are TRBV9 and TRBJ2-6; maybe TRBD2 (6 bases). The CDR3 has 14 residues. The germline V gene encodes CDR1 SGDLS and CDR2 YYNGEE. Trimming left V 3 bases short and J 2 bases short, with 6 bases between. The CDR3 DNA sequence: TGTGCCAGCAGCGCGGGGGCTGGGGCCAACGTCCTGACTTTC. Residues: CASSAGAGANVLTF.

CDR3 sequence reads: CASSQIPTGQGPSSYNSPLHF. In DNA form, the CDR3 reads TGTGCCAGCAGCCAAATACCGACGGGACAGGGTCCGAGCTCCTATAATTCACCCCTCCACTTT. V is TRBV4-2 and J is TRBJ1-6; 9 bases line up with TRBD1. Per the germline V gene, CDR1 is LGHNA and CDR2 is YNFKEQ. With V trimmed by 2 bases and J by 0 bases, 14 bases remained unmatched. CDR3 length: 21 residues.

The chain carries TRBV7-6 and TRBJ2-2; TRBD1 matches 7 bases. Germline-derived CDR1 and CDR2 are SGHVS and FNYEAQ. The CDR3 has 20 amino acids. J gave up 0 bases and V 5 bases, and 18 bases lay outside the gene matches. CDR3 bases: TGTGCCAGCAGCCCCCGAGGGATTAGGGGGCGGGCTTCGAACACCGGGGAGCTGTTTTTT. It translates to CASSPRGIRGRASNTGELFF.

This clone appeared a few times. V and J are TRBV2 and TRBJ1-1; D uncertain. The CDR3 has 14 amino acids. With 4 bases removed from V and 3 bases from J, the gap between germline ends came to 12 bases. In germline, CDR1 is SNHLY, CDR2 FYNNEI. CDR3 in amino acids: CASSAFSGDTEAFF. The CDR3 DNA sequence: TGTGCCAGCAGTGCGTTTTCAGGCGACACTGAAGCTTTCTTT.

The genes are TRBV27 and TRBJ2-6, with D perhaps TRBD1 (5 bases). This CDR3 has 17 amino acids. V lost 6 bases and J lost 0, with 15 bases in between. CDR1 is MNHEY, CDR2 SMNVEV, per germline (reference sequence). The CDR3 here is CASRRQGSLSGANVLTF. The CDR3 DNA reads TGTGCCAGCAGGCGGCAGGGCTCCCTCTCTGGGGCCAACGTCCTGACTTTC.

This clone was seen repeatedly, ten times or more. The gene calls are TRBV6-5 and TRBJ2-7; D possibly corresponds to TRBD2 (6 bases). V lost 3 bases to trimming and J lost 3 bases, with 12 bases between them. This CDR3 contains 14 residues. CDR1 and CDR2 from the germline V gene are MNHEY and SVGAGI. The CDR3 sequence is CASSYRRESYEQYF. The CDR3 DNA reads TGTGCCAGCAGTTATAGGAGGGAAAGCTACGAGCAGTACTTC.

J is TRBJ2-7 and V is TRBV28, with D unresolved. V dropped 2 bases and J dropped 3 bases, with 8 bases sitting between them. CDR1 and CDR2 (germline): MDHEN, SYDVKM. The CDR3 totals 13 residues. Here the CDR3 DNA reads TGTGCCAGCAGTTTAGCCGCGCTCTACGAGCAGTACTTC. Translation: CASSLAALYEQYF.

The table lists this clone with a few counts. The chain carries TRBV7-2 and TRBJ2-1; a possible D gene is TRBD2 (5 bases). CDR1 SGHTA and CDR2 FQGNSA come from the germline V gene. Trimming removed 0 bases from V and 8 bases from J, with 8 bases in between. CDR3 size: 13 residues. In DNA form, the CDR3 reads TGTGCCAGCAGCTTAGCCTACGGGGATGAGCAGTTCTTC. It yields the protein CASSLAYGDEQFF. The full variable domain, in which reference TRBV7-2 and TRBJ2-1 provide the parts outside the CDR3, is GAGVSQSPSNKVTEKGKDVELRCDPISGHTALYWYRQSLGQGLEFLIYFQGNSAPDKSGLPSDRFSAERTGGSVSTLTIQRTQQEDSAVYLCASSLAYGDEQFFGPGTRLTVL.

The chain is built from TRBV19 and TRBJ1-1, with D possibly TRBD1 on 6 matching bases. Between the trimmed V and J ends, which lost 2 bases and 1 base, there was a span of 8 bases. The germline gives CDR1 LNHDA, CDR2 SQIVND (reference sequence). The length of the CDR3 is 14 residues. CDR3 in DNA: TGTGCCAGTAGTATAAACAGGGAGAACACTGAAGCTTTCTTT. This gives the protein CASSINRENTEAFF.

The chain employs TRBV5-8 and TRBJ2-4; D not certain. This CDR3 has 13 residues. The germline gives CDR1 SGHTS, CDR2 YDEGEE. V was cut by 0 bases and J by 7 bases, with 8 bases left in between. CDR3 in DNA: TGTGCCAGCAGCTTGGTCGAAAGCAACATTCAGTACTTC. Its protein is CASSLVESNIQYF.

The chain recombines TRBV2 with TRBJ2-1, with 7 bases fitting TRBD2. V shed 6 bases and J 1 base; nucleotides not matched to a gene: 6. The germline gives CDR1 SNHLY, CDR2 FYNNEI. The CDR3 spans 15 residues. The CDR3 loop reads CASRVLGGSYNEQFF. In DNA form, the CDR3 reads TGTGCCAGCAGGGTCCTGGGGGGGTCCTACAATGAGCAGTTCTTC.

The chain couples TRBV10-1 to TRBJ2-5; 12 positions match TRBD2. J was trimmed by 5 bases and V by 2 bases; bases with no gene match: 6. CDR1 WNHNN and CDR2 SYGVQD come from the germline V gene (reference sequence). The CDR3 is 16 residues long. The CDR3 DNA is TGCGCCAGCAGTGAGGCTAGCGGGGGGGCTGGGGAGACCCAGTACTTC. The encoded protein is CASSEASGGAGETQYF.

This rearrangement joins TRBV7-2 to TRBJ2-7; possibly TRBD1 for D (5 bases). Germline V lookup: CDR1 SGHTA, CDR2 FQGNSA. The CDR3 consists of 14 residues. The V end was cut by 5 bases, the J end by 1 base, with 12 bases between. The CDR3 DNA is TGTGCCAGCAGCCCCAGGGCGCTGTCCTACGAGCAGTACTTC. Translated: CASSPRALSYEQYF.

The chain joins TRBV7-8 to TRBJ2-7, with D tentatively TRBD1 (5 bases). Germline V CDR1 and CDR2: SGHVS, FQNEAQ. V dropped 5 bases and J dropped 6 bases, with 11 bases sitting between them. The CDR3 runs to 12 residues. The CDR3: CASSQGIFEQYF. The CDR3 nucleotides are TGTGCCAGCAGCCAGGGTATCTTCGAGCAGTACTTC.

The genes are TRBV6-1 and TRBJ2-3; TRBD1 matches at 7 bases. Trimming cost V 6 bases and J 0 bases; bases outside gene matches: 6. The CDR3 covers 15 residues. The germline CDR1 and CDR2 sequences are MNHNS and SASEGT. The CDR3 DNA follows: TGTGCCAGCAGGAGGGGGACAGTAAGCACAGATACGCAGTATTTT. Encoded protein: CASRRGTVSTDTQYF.

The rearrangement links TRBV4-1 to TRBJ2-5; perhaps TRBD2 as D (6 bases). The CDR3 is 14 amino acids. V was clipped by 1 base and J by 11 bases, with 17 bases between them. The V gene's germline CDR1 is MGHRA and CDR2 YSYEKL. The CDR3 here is CASSQGGGGEEQYF. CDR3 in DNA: TGCGCCAGCAGCCAAGGGGGAGGAGGTGAAGAGCAGTACTTC.

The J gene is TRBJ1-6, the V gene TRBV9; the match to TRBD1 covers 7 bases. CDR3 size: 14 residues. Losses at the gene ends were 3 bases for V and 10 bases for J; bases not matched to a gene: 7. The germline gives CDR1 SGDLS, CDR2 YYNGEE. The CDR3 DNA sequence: TGTGCCAGCAGCGCCCGACAGGGCGGATCACCCCTCCACTTT. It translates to CASSARQGGSPLHF.

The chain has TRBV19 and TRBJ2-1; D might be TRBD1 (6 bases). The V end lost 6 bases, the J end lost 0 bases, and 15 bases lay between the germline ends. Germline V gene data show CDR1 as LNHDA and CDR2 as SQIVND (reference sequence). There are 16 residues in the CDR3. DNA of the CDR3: TGTGCCAGTAGGTGGACAGCCCAAAGCTCCTACAATGAGCAGTTCTTC. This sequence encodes CASRWTAQSSYNEQFF.

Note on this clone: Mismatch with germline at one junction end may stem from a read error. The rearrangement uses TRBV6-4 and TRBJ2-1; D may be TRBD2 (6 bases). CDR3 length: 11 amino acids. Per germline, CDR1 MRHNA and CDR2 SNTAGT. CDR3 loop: CASSDESRGIF. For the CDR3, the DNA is TGTGCCAGCAGTGACGAAAGCCGCGGGATCTTC.

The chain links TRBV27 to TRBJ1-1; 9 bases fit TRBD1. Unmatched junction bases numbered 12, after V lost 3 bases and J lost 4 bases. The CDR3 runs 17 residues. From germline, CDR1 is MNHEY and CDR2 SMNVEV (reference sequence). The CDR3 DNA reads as TGTGCCAGCAGTTTCAGCCCCTGGGGACAGGGAGGCACTGAAGCTTTCTTT. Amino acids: CASSFSPWGQGGTEAFF.